This paragraph covers one T cell receptor (beta chain) sequence. This CDR3 contains 17 residues. With 3 bases removed from V and 2 bases from J, the gap between germline ends came to 19 bases. Germline V lookup: CDR1 GTSNPN, CDR2 SVGIG (reference sequence). These data come from a study of tissue T cells after allogeneic stem cell transplantation. Adult allogeneic hematopoietic cell transplant recipients with steroid-refractory graft-versus-host disease were prospectively enrolled for research autopsy. Generated by immunoSEQ multiplex PCR, the TCRdb table keeps only in-frame clones and is missing some. Of around 2,500 clones in the sample, about two thirds are singletons; the top ten hold around 15%.

The source is a male patient of 60 years or more with steroid-refractory graft-versus-host disease after an allogeneic stem cell transplant. Some T cells may be supplied by the graft donor. Sequenced material: colon tissue, taken at autopsy. J is TRBJ1-4 and V is TRBV30, with D perhaps matching TRBD1 (5 bases). The CDR3 here is CAWRRGRLGMTNEKLFF. The CDR3 DNA sequence: TGTGCCTGGAGGAGGGGTCGGTTAGGGATGACTAATGAAAAACTGTTTTTT.